One sample yielded the 28 T cell receptor beta chains listed below, sequenced in a study of T cell responses to AZD1222 COVID-19 vaccine. Sequenced by immunoSEQ multiplex PCR; TCRdb stores in-frame clones only, minus some. The table shows 100,000 to 150,000 clones, with around nine tenths occurring only once. The source material was peripheral blood, sampled on day 0 of AZD1222 vaccination. These receptors all stem from an adult in good health.

The genes are TRBV11-3 and TRBJ2-1; 11 bases line up with TRBD2. The germline V gene encodes CDR1 SGHNT and CDR2 YENEEA. This CDR3 spans 15 amino acids. V gave up 5 bases and J gave up 7 bases; unmatched junction bases: 7. The CDR3 DNA reads TGTGCCAGCAGCGAGGGACTAGCGGTTATTAATGAGCAGTTCTTC. This sequence encodes CASSEGLAVINEQFF.

The J gene is TRBJ2-7, the V gene TRBV18; no definite D call. V lost 6 bases, J lost 2 bases, and 11 bases lay in between. Germline-derived CDR1 and CDR2 are KGHSH and LQKENI. The CDR3 covers 13 residues. CDR3 DNA: TGTGCCAGCTCCCCTATTGCAGCCTACGAGCAGTACTTC. Its protein is CASSPIAAYEQYF.

The V call is TRBV4-1, the J call TRBJ2-7, with a possible D match to TRBD1 (6 bases). Germline assignment: CDR1 MGHRA and CDR2 YSYEKL. This CDR3 has 14 amino acids. Trimming stripped 0 bases from V and 1 base from J, with 7 bases between. CDR3: CASSQERGSYEQYF. CDR3 DNA: TGCGCCAGCAGCCAAGAGAGGGGGTCCTACGAGCAGTACTTC.

J is TRBJ2-7 and V is TRBV3-1 (or the pseudogene TRBV3-2), with 7 bases matching TRBD2. This CDR3 is 14 amino acids long. V was clipped by 2 bases and J by 4 bases; unmatched bases: 5. In germline, CDR1 is LGHDT, CDR2 YNNKEL (reference sequence). The CDR3 sequence: CASSQLSGPYEQYF. DNA for the CDR3: TGTGCCAGCAGCCAACTTAGCGGGCCTTACGAGCAGTACTTC.

The genes are TRBV7-9 and TRBJ2-1; a possible D gene is TRBD2 (6 bases). V dropped 7 bases and J dropped 4 bases, with 20 bases sitting between them. The CDR3 covers 16 residues. The germline CDR1 and CDR2 sequences are SEHNR and FQNEAQ (reference sequence). CDR3 amino acids: CASTLSTGGAYNEQFF. The CDR3 bases are TGTGCCAGCACCCTATCAACGGGCGGGGCGTACAATGAGCAGTTCTTC. The full variable domain, its missing parts supplied by reference TRBV7-9 and TRBJ2-1, is DTGVSQNPRHKITKRGQNVTFRCDPISEHNRLYWYRQTLGQGPEFLTYFQNEAQLEKSRLLSDRFSAERPKGSFSTLEIQRTEQGDSAMYLCASTLSTGGAYNEQFFGPGTRLTVL.

This clone was counted only a few times. The chain employs TRBV10-2 and TRBJ2-1; the match to TRBD2 covers 8 bases. The CDR3 runs to 15 residues. The J segment lost 7 bases and the V segment lost 4 bases, leaving 9 bases of the junction unmatched. CDR1 and CDR2 (germline): WSHSY, SAAADI. The CDR3 DNA reads TGCGCCAGCAGTGTGGCGGGAGGTACAACGAATGAGCAGTTCTTC. Protein product: CASSVAGGTTNEQFF.

The chain is built from TRBV29-1 and TRBJ1-4, with D perhaps TRBD1 (5 bases). The germline gives CDR1 SQVTM, CDR2 ANQGSEA. V lost 1 base and J 10 bases, leaving 16 bases between the germline ends. CDR3 size: 14 residues. The CDR3 loop reads CSVEVRERRGKLFF. The CDR3 DNA follows: TGCAGCGTTGAAGTTCGGGAGAGGAGGGGAAAACTGTTTTTT.

This chain connects TRBV18 to TRBJ1-5; no clear D gene. Between the trimmed V and J ends, which lost 4 bases and 0 bases, there was a span of 7 bases. Germline V gene lookup returns CDR1 KGHSH and CDR2 LQKENI. CDR3 length: 14 amino acids. The CDR3 DNA is TGTGCCAGCTCACTAATTATTAGCAATCAGCCCCAGCATTTT. It is translated as CASSLIISNQPQHF.

This clone was observed a handful of times. The V call is TRBV16, the J call TRBJ2-2, with D possibly matching TRBD1 (6 bases). Per germline, CDR1 KGHSY and CDR2 FQNENV. The V gene lost 4 bases and the J gene lost 1 base, with 10 bases spanning the gap. This CDR3 has 15 residues. The CDR3 region is CASSRTVKNTGELFF. CDR3 coding DNA: TGTGCCAGCAGCCGGACAGTGAAGAACACCGGGGAGCTGTTTTTT.

This chain uses TRBV29-1 with TRBJ1-1; D is unresolved. Germline V gene sequence: CDR1 SQVTM, CDR2 ANQGSEA. V lost 5 bases to trimming and J lost 5 bases, with 12 bases between them. The CDR3 has 12 residues. The CDR3 DNA reads TGCAGCGTTAACCCCAAAGGAACTGAAGCTTTCTTT. Its translation is CSVNPKGTEAFF.

For this clone: This sample includes further DNA sequences coding for the same CDR3. The rearrangement joins TRBV28 to TRBJ1-2; unclear D gene. Germline assignment: CDR1 MDHEN and CDR2 SYDVKM. V was cut by 3 bases and J by 2 bases, with 4 bases left in between. The CDR3 totals 12 residues. The CDR3 reads CASSLTNYGYTF. CDR3 DNA: TGTGCCAGCAGTTTGACAAACTATGGCTACACCTTC.

The chain has TRBV18 and TRBJ1-1, with D perhaps matching TRBD1 (6 bases). The CDR3 loop spans 14 amino acids. CDR1 and CDR2 from the germline V gene are KGHSH and LQKENI. The ends were cut back, 3 bases at V and 1 base at J, with 9 bases in the middle. The CDR3 region has the DNA TGTGCCAGCTCACCGCTGGGACAGAACACTGAAGCTTTCTTT. Translation gives CASSPLGQNTEAFF. The full variable domain, its missing parts supplied by reference TRBV18 and TRBJ1-1, is NAGVMQNPRHLVRRRGQEARLRCSPMKGHSHVYWYRQLPEEGLKFMVYLQKENIIDESGMPKERFSAEFPKEGPSILRIQQVVRGDSAAYFCASSPLGQNTEAFFGQGTRLTVV.

The chain combines TRBV19 with TRBJ1-5; possible D gene TRBD1, 6 bases. This CDR3 has 14 amino acids. Per the germline V gene, CDR1 is LNHDA and CDR2 is SQIVND (reference sequence). Trimming shortened V by 9 bases and J by 4 bases, and 16 bases separated the two germline ends. The chain's CDR3 is CASQNPTGNQPQHF. In DNA, the CDR3 is TGTGCCAGCCAGAATCCGACAGGTAATCAGCCCCAGCATTTT.

This clone turned up a few times. The chain combines TRBV5-5 with TRBJ2-3; 8 bases line up with TRBD2. This CDR3 spans 16 amino acids. Trimming took 4 bases from V and 2 from J; bases not matched to a gene: 9. In germline, CDR1 is SGHKS, CDR2 YYEKEE (reference sequence). Here the CDR3 reads CASSDLAGGVTDTQYF. The CDR3, as DNA: TGTGCCAGCAGCGATTTGGCGGGAGGTGTCACAGATACGCAGTATTTT.

The V and J genes are TRBV27 and TRBJ1-1; D gene ambiguous. The germline V gene encodes CDR1 MNHEY and CDR2 SMNVEV (reference sequence). V was shortened by 0 bases and J by 3 bases, with 5 bases between the two germline ends. This CDR3 is 13 amino acids long. CDR3 sequence reads: CASSLSEDTEAFF. The CDR3 DNA is TGTGCCAGCAGTTTATCGGAGGACACTGAAGCTTTCTTT.

V usage is TRBV5-5 and J usage is TRBJ2-7; weak D call: TRBD1 (5 bases). V lost 0 bases, J lost 2 bases, and 9 bases lay in between. CDR1 SGHKS and CDR2 YYEKEE come from the germline V gene (reference sequence). This CDR3 has 14 amino acids. In DNA, the CDR3 is TGTGCCAGCAGCTTGGCCGCAGGGCCCTACGAGCAGTACTTC. Translated: CASSLAAGPYEQYF.

As to this clone: One end of the junction is discordant with germline, which a read error may explain. The V and J genes are TRBV2 and TRBJ1-6; D perhaps matches TRBD1 (6 bases). The CDR3 is made up of 10 amino acids. Germline lookup yields CDR1 SNHLY and CDR2 FYNNEI. The DNA for the CDR3 is TGTGCCAGCAGTGGCAGGGGACCCCTTTTT. Amino acid sequence: CASSGRGPLF.

This chain links TRBV28 with TRBJ2-1; weak D call: TRBD1 (6 bases). The ends were cut back, 4 bases at V and 4 bases at J, with 11 bases in the middle. Germline lookup yields CDR1 MDHEN and CDR2 SYDVKM. The CDR3 sequence is 14 residues long. CDR3 sequence (DNA): TGTGCCAGCAGTTCCCCCGGGACATACAATGAGCAGTTCTTC. The encoded protein is CASSSPGTYNEQFF.

The chain links TRBV10-3 to TRBJ1-2; 8 bases are shared with TRBD1. The germline V gene has CDR1 ENHRY and CDR2 SYGVKD. This CDR3 has 13 residues. V lost 2 bases and J lost 10; bases outside the gene matches: 6. The CDR3 coding sequence is TGTGCCATCAGTGAGCGGACAGGGAGTGACTACACCTTC. Translated, it gives CAISERTGSDYTF.

V gene TRBV15 combines with J gene TRBJ1-4, with a tentative D call TRBD1 (6 bases). With 5 bases removed from V and 3 bases from J, the gap between germline ends came to 13 bases. The length of the CDR3 is 15 residues. Germline CDR1 and CDR2: LNHNV and YYDKDF (reference sequence). CDR3 in amino acids: CATSHPGTSNEKLFF. The CDR3 coding sequence is TGTGCCACCAGCCACCCCGGGACATCTAATGAAAAACTGTTTTTT.

The chain has TRBV5-5 and TRBJ1-6; the D gene is possibly TRBD1 (5 bases). Trimming took 2 bases from V and 7 from J, leaving 10 bases between them. Germline V CDR1 and CDR2: SGHKS, YYEKEE (reference sequence). CDR3 length: 14 amino acids. In DNA form, the CDR3 reads TGTGCCAGCAGCTTTATGGGGGGAAATTCACCCCTCCACTTT. Its translation: CASSFMGGNSPLHF.

The V call is TRBV7-8, the J call TRBJ1-1, with D possibly matching TRBD1 (5 bases). This CDR3 comprises 12 residues. Looked up from germline, CDR1 is SGHVS and CDR2 is FQNEAQ. V was shortened by 5 bases and J by 6 bases, with 10 bases between the two germline ends. The CDR3 sequence: CASSHPGPEAFF. The CDR3 DNA reads as TGTGCCAGCAGCCACCCGGGGCCTGAAGCTTTCTTT. The entire variable domain, with the rest obtained from reference TRBV7-8 and TRBJ1-1, is as follows: GAGVSQSPRYKVAKRGQDVALRCDPISGHVSLFWYQQALGQGPEFLTYFQNEAQLDKSGLPSDRFFAERPEGSVSTLKIQRTQQEDSAVYLCASSHPGPEAFFGQGTRLTVV.

The gene calls are TRBV10-3 and TRBJ2-1; weak D call: TRBD2 (5 bases). CDR1 and CDR2 from the germline V gene are ENHRY and SYGVKD. The CDR3 extends over 14 amino acids. With 0 bases removed from V and 9 bases from J, the gap between germline ends came to 12 bases. DNA for the CDR3: TGTGCCATCAGTGAGTCGCTAGAAGGAGGTGAGCAGTTCTTC. This translates into CAISESLEGGEQFF.

The V gene is TRBV20-1, the J gene TRBJ2-5, with D uncertain. The CDR3 sequence is 11 residues long. From germline, CDR1 is DFQATT and CDR2 SNEGSKA (reference sequence). The CDR3 bases are TGCAGCAAGAGAAACCAAGAGACCCAGTACTTC. Residues: CSKRNQETQYF.

This chain uses TRBV6-2 or TRBV6-3 with TRBJ2-7; 9 nucleotides align to TRBD2. The CDR3 runs to 15 residues. CDR1 is MNHEY, CDR2 SVGEGT, per germline. After removal of 2 bases from V and 6 bases from J, the junction contained 8 bases not matched to a gene. The CDR3 DNA follows: TGTGCCAGCAGTTACCTCGGACTAGCGAGAGGCGAGCAGTACTTC. Encoded protein: CASSYLGLARGEQYF.

The chain uses TRBV6-5 and TRBJ1-5; 9 bases match TRBD1. J was trimmed by 1 base and V by 6 bases; bases with no gene match: 4. The CDR3 is made up of 15 amino acids. CDR1 and CDR2 (germline): MNHEY, SVGAGI. In DNA form, the CDR3 reads TGTGCCAGCAGGGGACAGGGTTTGAGCAATCAGCCCCAGCATTTT. It yields the protein CASRGQGLSNQPQHF.

The CDR3 bases are TGTGCCAGCAGTTACACGGACAGGGGCCTGTACGAGCAGTACTTC. It yields the protein CASSYTDRGLYEQYF. The V call is TRBV6-6, the J call TRBJ2-7, with 9 nucleotides matching TRBD1. The CDR3 is 15 amino acids. Trimming at V came to 2 bases and at J to 4 bases, leaving 6 bases not matched to a gene. CDR1 is MNHNY and CDR2 is SVGAGI in the germline V gene (reference sequence).

In this sample, this clone turned up a few times. This chain uses TRBV19 with TRBJ1-2; D might be TRBD1 (5 bases). CDR1 is LNHDA and CDR2 is SQIVND in the germline V gene (reference sequence). V was clipped by 3 bases and J by 3 bases, with 8 bases between them. The CDR3 spans 13 residues. In nucleotides, the CDR3 is TGTGCCAGTAGTATTGGGACTGACTATGGCTACACCTTC. It translates to CASSIGTDYGYTF.